Given below is one TCR beta chain in context. This clonotype was seen only a few times. The specificity of this receptor is unknown. Base qualities are missing; no much larger clone stands one base away. Total RNA and DNA were co-extracted from around 18-30 mg of bulk tissue with the AllPrep DNA/RNA mini kit, without cell sorting. Between late 2015 and 2016, about five patients in China with histopathologically diagnosed primary liver carcinoma had surgical resection. At the time of sampling, the patients had chronic HBV infection and had not received any treatment. Five spatially separated regions were sampled from each tumor: the superior, inferior, left-lateral and right-lateral poles, plus the tumor centre. Histological examination found more than 75% viable tumor cells in every tumor sample. Fresh tumor and adjacent tissue pieces were bisected; one half was stored in RNAlater at -80°C, the other sent for histology.

The data derive from a study of tumor-infiltrating lymphocytes in primary liver carcinoma listed by TCRdb under 2017. Turning to the overall study: The five patients, three men and two women aged 30 to 69 years, had hepatocellular carcinoma (four) or combined HCC and intrahepatic cholangiocarcinoma (one). Across five regions of each liver tumor, along with adjacent normal tissue and blood, the study brought together TCRbeta repertoire sequencing, expression microarrays and whole-exome sequencing. High reproducibility was observed for the technical replicate repertoires, with mean shared-clone rates roughly 0.87 and correlation coefficients above 0.95. Each sample produced roughly 3.65 to 7.13 million productive TCRbeta reads, and read depth showed no significant difference between tissue types. The five patients had tumors staged T1-T3 N0M0, with maximum diameters ranging from roughly 4.2 to 11 cm. A total of roughly 35 specimens from 5 patients, comprising roughly 25 tumor regions, 5 adjacent noncancerous liver tissues and 5 peripheral blood samples, were covered by TCRbeta repertoire sequencing. Agilent mRNA microarray profiling was performed on the roughly 27 tumor region samples to relate TCRbeta repertoire diversity to the local molecular phenotype.

What the research found in general, with its limitations: Because the samples were bulk and unsorted, CD4+ and CD8+ T cell repertoires could not be compared. Pairs of tumor regions showed greater repertoire overlap (mean around 36%) than tumor-adjacent pairs (approximately 17%) or tumor-blood pairs (approximately 15%), which is consistent with antigen-driven expansion. Only about 7.5-25% of top clones were found in all five regions of a tumor, suggesting spatial heterogeneity of tumor-infiltrating T cells. Only the TCR beta chain was sequenced, so true repertoire diversity is likely underestimated because unpaired alpha chains were not captured. The top 250 clones made up a significantly larger repertoire fraction in tumors than in blood (p = 0.039). The study included only five patients, and the authors note findings should be validated in a larger study.

Starting from 450 to 500 ng total RNA, TCRbeta-specific cDNA was produced by reverse transcription with a constant-region primer and ProtoScript II reverse transcriptase. The TCRbeta libraries were prepared through three rounds of nested multiplex PCR following a slightly modified ARM-PCR procedure. Each of the first two PCR rounds ran for approximately 10 cycles and used multiplex TRBV1-TRBV30 forward primers together with a Cbeta reverse primer. A final 25-cycle PCR with Deep VentR polymerase added sample barcodes and Illumina adapters. Before sequencing, amplicons between 200 and 500 bp were purified from gel using a QIAquick gel extraction kit. An Illumina HiSeq 2500 was used to sequence the TCRbeta amplicons, generating 250-bp paired-end reads. As for the authors' bioinformatics: To recover full CDR3 sequences, reads were quality-trimmed using Trimmomatic v0.33 and paired reads were then merged using FLASH v1.2.11. V, D and J germline segments were assigned to the rearranged TCRbeta sequences using MiGEC v1.2.1b. Clonotype statistics, along with Shannon-Wiener diversity indices, were calculated using VDJtools v1.0.0. Except for diversity analysis, only the 250 most abundant clonotypes of each sample were used in subsequent analyses to reduce sampling bias. The public reads were reprocessed in TCRdb via fastp at Q25 and MiXCR, keeping in-frame beta chains. Rows merge per CDR3 protein into single entries with the most common DNA and genes. The V and J calls come from TCRdb's annotation, not from the publication. The sample table lists more than 45,000 distinct CDR3 sequences, 60% to 80% of them with a count of one. The ten largest clones add up to roughly 25% of the sample.

There are 12 amino acids in the CDR3, from cysteine to phenylalanine inclusive. Only the CDR3 DNA stays, 36 bases, in frame from base 1. V and J are truncated by 9 bases and 7 bases respectively, leaving an intervening sequence of 15 bases. The sequenced material came from liver tumor tissue from sampling region 5. Reading the label with the study, this specimen's cell subset or site is: tumor region T5, tumor centre. The sequence derives from a man in his forties with primary liver carcinoma and hepatitis B virus infection. The chain links TRBV12-3 or TRBV12-4 with TRBJ1-1; a weak D assignment points to TRBD1 (5 bases agree). Here the CDR3 is given as CASMGHGGEAFF. In nucleotide form, the sequence is TGTGCCAGTATGGGGCACGGCGGTGAAGCTTTCTTT.